These 12 T cell receptor beta chains were all obtained from the same sample, sequenced in a study of cytomegalovirus exposure and HLA in healthy donors. 13 Jbeta primers and 60 Vbeta primers were used for the PCR. Libraries were prepared by immunoSEQ multiplex PCR; TCRdb keeps only in-frame clonotypes and omits some of them. The table lists more than 100,000 clones, around nine tenths of them singletons, with less than 5.5% in the top ten. Sequencing input: PBMCs. The receptors here all came from a woman in her twenties or thirties in good health and CMV-seronegative.

This clone was seen a handful of times. The chain combines TRBV4-3 with TRBJ2-7; maybe TRBD2 (5 bases). This CDR3 has 16 residues. The V gene lost 0 bases and the J gene lost 1 base, with 13 bases spanning the gap. Germline values: CDR1 LGHNA, CDR2 YSLEER. Here the CDR3 reads CASSQEEGKSSYEQYF. CDR3 DNA: TGCGCCAGCAGCCAAGAAGAGGGTAAATCTTCCTACGAGCAGTACTTC.

The genes are TRBV5-5 and TRBJ1-2, with 8 bases identical to TRBD1. Germline values: CDR1 SGHKS, CDR2 YYEKEE (reference sequence). This CDR3 is built from 16 residues. The V and J ends lost 4 bases and 3 bases, in that order; junction bases with no gene match: 11. The CDR3 region has the DNA TGTGCCAGCAGCCCCGTGGCAGGGGGCTTGGACTATGGCTACACCTTC. Translating it yields CASSPVAGGLDYGYTF.

Worth noting for this clone: Additional DNA sequences in this sample encode the identical CDR3. CDR3 loop: CAWSVGGGPFYGYTF. The DNA of the CDR3 is TGTGCCTGGAGTGTGGGCGGCGGGCCCTTCTATGGCTACACCTTC. The genes are TRBV30 and TRBJ1-2; no reliable D call. Trimming removed 0 bases at V and 4 bases at J, with 15 bases between. Germline CDR1 is GTSNPN and CDR2 is SVGIG (reference sequence). There are 15 residues in the CDR3.

The sample holds a few counts of this clone. The chain has TRBV28 and TRBJ1-2; the match to TRBD1 covers 9 bases. From germline, CDR1 is MDHEN and CDR2 SYDVKM. The CDR3 is made up of 16 amino acids. The V segment lost 5 bases and the J segment 4 bases; nucleotides outside the gene matches: 11. CDR3 coding DNA: TGTGCCAGCAGTCCGTCCTTCACGACAGGGGGCTATGGCTACACCTTC. The encoded protein is CASSPSFTTGGYGYTF.

The CDR3 spells CASSSVTEYGYTF. The CDR3 nucleotides read TGTGCCAGCAGCTCAGTGACAGAGTATGGCTACACCTTC. The chain carries TRBV11-2 and TRBJ1-2; a possible D gene is TRBD1 (5 bases). Germline loops: CDR1 SGHAT, CDR2 FQNNGV. Trimming took 4 bases from V and 5 from J, leaving 11 bases between them. This CDR3 is 13 amino acids long.

The CDR3 is CAATGQLNTEAFF. The CDR3 bases are TGTGCCGCTACGGGACAGTTGAACACTGAAGCTTTCTTT. The chain uses TRBV2 and TRBJ1-1; 7 positions agree with TRBD1. Per the germline V gene, CDR1 is SNHLY and CDR2 is FYNNEI. This CDR3 is built from 13 residues. Unmatched junction bases numbered 6, after V lost 11 bases and J lost 0 bases.

The chain carries TRBV5-1 and TRBJ2-1; TRBD2 aligns across 7 bases. J lost 0 bases, V lost 5 bases, and 11 bases had no gene match. Germline CDR1 SGHRS, CDR2 YFSETQ. This CDR3 is built from 17 residues. CDR3 in amino acids: CASSWGTGGGSYNEQFF. CDR3 bases: TGCGCCAGCAGTTGGGGTACGGGGGGTGGCTCCTACAATGAGCAGTTCTTC.

This clone was detected only once. This chain links TRBV28 with TRBJ1-3; the D gene is possibly TRBD1 (5 bases). Germline V lookup: CDR1 MDHEN, CDR2 SYDVKM. V was pared by 6 bases and J by 7 bases, with 22 bases between. The CDR3 runs 16 residues. CDR3 protein: CASRFRVGPRGNTIYF. The CDR3 region has the DNA TGTGCCAGCAGATTCAGGGTTGGGCCTCGGGGGAACACCATATATTTT.

The chain couples TRBV18 to TRBJ1-1; D is possibly TRBD1 (5 bases). Trimming pared 3 bases from V and 10 bases from J, leaving 21 bases between. Germline V gene sequence: CDR1 KGHSH, CDR2 LQKENI. This CDR3 comprises 15 residues. The DNA for the CDR3 is TGTGCCAGCTCACCTTTTTCTGGCAGGGTAGGTACAGCTTTCTTT. It codes for CASSPFSGRVGTAFF.

The chain uses TRBV28 and TRBJ1-1; D is ambiguous. CDR1 is MDHEN, CDR2 SYDVKM, per germline. Trimming shortened V by 11 bases and J by 1 base, and 14 bases separated the two germline ends. This CDR3 region has 13 residues. The CDR3 is CAVGWSGNTEAFF. Here the CDR3 DNA reads TGTGCCGTCGGTTGGTCTGGGAACACTGAAGCTTTCTTT.

The chain joins TRBV11-3 to TRBJ2-1; 7 bases match TRBD2. This CDR3 has 15 amino acids. CDR1 SGHNT and CDR2 YENEEA come from the germline V gene. V shed 1 base and J 10 bases; nucleotides not matched to a gene: 10. The CDR3 loop reads CASSLVGGSLGEQFF. The DNA for the CDR3 is TGTGCCAGCAGCTTAGTGGGCGGGAGCCTAGGAGAGCAGTTCTTC.

DNA for the CDR3: TGTGCCAGCTCACCAAACGCAGGGGGGACTAGAACTGAAGCTTTCTTT. Residues: CASSPNAGGTRTEAFF. The chain couples TRBV18 to TRBJ1-1; 7 bases are a match to TRBD1. CDR1 is KGHSH and CDR2 is LQKENI in the germline V gene. Trimming removed 2 bases from V and 5 bases from J; junction bases left unmatched: 11. CDR3 size: 16 residues.